This note documents a single TCR beta chain sequence. This clone was observed at least ten times. Its binding antigen is unknown. No quality values exist for individual bases; no much larger clone is one base distant. These data are taken from a study of metastatic and nonmetastatic thyroid tumors (dated by TCRdb to the early 2020s). For context, the study as a whole: For patients with malignant and with benign thyroid disease, the researchers compared repertoires between peripheral blood samples and tumor or nodule tissue samples. Findings and caveats that apply to the study as a whole: In both blood and tumor samples, malignant tumors were reported to have significantly higher TCR beta diversity than benign nodules.

Library preparation was by PCR. TCRdb shows the sequencer as Illumina HiSeq 4000. High-throughput sequencing was used to profile the TCR beta-chain CDR3 region of every patient. The paper's data handling went like this. The researchers built a classifier to tell apart papillary thyroid cancer patients with distant metastasis, based on CDR3 differences among clinicopathological groups. Repertoire diversity was assessed with the Shannon index, and tumor-blood repertoire similarity with the Morisita-Horn index. TCRdb itself trimmed the public reads at Q25 with fastp, ran MiXCR and retained productive beta chains. The V and J calls come from TCRdb's annotation, not from the publication. The sample records approximately 26,000 clones, 20% to 30% of which are singletons. In total, the top ten clones hold roughly 5.6% of the sample. CDR1 and CDR2 (SGHVS, FQNEAQ) derive from the germline V gene. Trimming costs V 5 bases and J 6 bases, and their ends lie 16 bases apart. The CDR3 covers 15 residues, taking in both the cysteine and the phenylalanine. The sequence is cut down to CDR3 DNA, 45 bases in frame from base 1.

No patient had received any treatment before thyroid surgery. Patient clinical samples collected from the early 2010s to the late 2010s were retrospectively analysed using T-cell receptor beta sequencing. The sample was blood. This receptor was identified in a female donor with papillary thyroid cancer or a benign thyroid nodule (not recorded which). Some clones in this sample may be carry-over from other donors' samples. In this chain, TRBV7-8 is recombined with TRBJ2-2; too little of a D gene remains to name it. The encoded CDR3 is CASSPGPNRPGELFF. The nucleotides read TGTGCCAGCAGCCCCGGACCCAATCGTCCCGGGGAGCTGTTTTTT.